These 24 T cell receptor beta chains came from one sample sequenced in a study of liver allograft versus peripheral blood T cells. Overall study context: Comparative analysis was performed on T cell receptor repertoires from transplanted livers and from recipients' peripheral blood.

Using its own MiXCR run on the reads, TCRdb lists one record per CDR3 protein. The top ten hold roughly 60% of the sample, which has a few thousand distinct CDR3 sequences, roughly a sixth seen once. All receptors derive from a human patient who had a liver transplant. Some T cells may arise from the graft donor.

As to this clonotype: One base away lies a much larger clone, so this may be a sequencing read error. This rearrangement joins TRBV12-3 or TRBV12-4 to TRBJ1-1; 11 positions match TRBD1. The CDR3 loop spans 15 amino acids. J gave up 7 bases and V 1 base, and 5 bases lay outside the gene matches. The chain's CDR3 is CASSLGTGGYGEAFF. DNA for the CDR3: TGTGCCAGCAGTTTAGGGACAGGGGGCTACGGTGAAGCTTTCTTT.

This clonotype counts as medium-sized. The CDR3 spells CSVPLWPGLEQETQYF. CDR3 in DNA: TGCAGCGTTCCGCTATGGCCGGGGTTGGAGCAAGAGACCCAGTACTTC. The chain has TRBV29-1 and TRBJ2-5; maybe TRBD2 (5 bases). The germline V and J ends were trimmed by 5 bases and 2 bases, with 21 bases remaining between them. The germline gives CDR1 SQVTM, CDR2 ANQGSEA. The CDR3 contains 16 residues.

This clonotype occurred many times. This chain connects TRBV27 to TRBJ2-1, with a possible D match to TRBD2 (5 bases). From germline, CDR1 is MNHEY and CDR2 SMNVEV (reference sequence). This CDR3 comprises 13 residues. V shed 5 bases and J shed 1 base, with 6 bases lying between them. CDR3 DNA sequence: TGTGCCAGCAGTAAGCGGTCCTACAATGAGCAGTTCTTC. As protein: CASSKRSYNEQFF.

The chain has TRBV27 and TRBJ2-1, with 10 bases identical to TRBD2. The V gene's germline CDR1 is MNHEY and CDR2 SMNVEV (reference sequence). V lost 5 bases to trimming and J lost 8 bases; unmatched junction nucleotides: 12. The CDR3 has 16 amino acids. CDR3 sequence (DNA): TGTGCCAGCAGTCCGGAATCTAGCGGGAGTTATTATGAGCAGTTCTTC. Protein product: CASSPESSGSYYEQFF.

Many counts were recorded for this clonotype. The rearrangement links TRBV5-5 to TRBJ2-2, with 10 positions matching TRBD2. Germline CDR1 SGHKS, CDR2 YYEKEE (reference sequence). With V trimmed by 0 bases and J by 0 bases, 5 bases remained unmatched. The CDR3 extends over 18 amino acids. CDR3: CASSLGLAGGANTGELFF. DNA of the CDR3: TGTGCCAGCAGCTTGGGATTAGCGGGGGGCGCGAACACCGGGGAGCTGTTTTTT.

The rearrangement links TRBV11-2 to TRBJ2-7; D is ambiguous. This CDR3 has 15 residues. Germline V CDR1 and CDR2: SGHAT, FQNNGV. V lost 2 bases to trimming and J lost 3 bases, with 14 bases between them. Here the CDR3 reads CASSLSRMDGYEQYF. The CDR3 DNA sequence: TGTGCCAGCAGCTTAAGTCGGATGGACGGCTACGAGCAGTACTTC.

This clonotype was counted ten times or more. This chain links TRBV12-3 or TRBV12-4 with TRBJ1-1, with 11 bases aligning to TRBD1. This CDR3 has 15 residues. The J segment lost 7 bases and the V segment lost 1 base, leaving 5 bases of the junction unmatched. The CDR3 DNA reads as TGTGCCAGCAGTTTAGGGACAGGGGGCGACGGTGAAGCTTTCTTT. Translated: CASSLGTGGDGEAFF.

This clonotype appeared a few times. The J gene is TRBJ1-1, the V gene TRBV5-5; D gene uncertain. CDR1 is SGHKS, CDR2 YYEKEE, per germline (reference sequence). The V and J ends lost 4 bases and 4 bases respectively, with 8 bases between them. The CDR3 covers 12 residues. For the CDR3, the DNA is TGTGCCAGCAGCCCCCTTTTCACTGAAGCTTTCTTT. It specifies CASSPLFTEAFF.

This clonotype occurred many times. V usage is TRBV7-9 and J usage is TRBJ2-2; D may be TRBD1 or TRBD2 (6 bases each). CDR1 and CDR2 (germline): SEHNR, FQNEAQ (reference sequence). The CDR3 totals 15 residues. Trimming removed 4 bases from V and 2 bases from J, with 11 bases in between. The CDR3 region is CASSSGGSNTGELFF. Here the CDR3 DNA reads TGTGCCAGCAGCTCCGGGGGCTCCAACACCGGGGAGCTGTTTTTT.

V is TRBV19 and J is TRBJ2-7; 8 positions match TRBD1. The germline V gene has CDR1 LNHDA and CDR2 SQIVND (reference sequence). The CDR3 is 13 amino acids. The V segment lost 7 bases and the J segment 5 bases; nucleotides outside the gene matches: 7. CDR3 in amino acids: CASNQETGDEQYF. CDR3 nucleotide sequence: TGTGCCAGTAATCAGGAGACAGGGGACGAGCAGTACTTC.

This chain uses TRBV7-9 with TRBJ1-2; the match to TRBD1 covers 10 bases. Germline assignment: CDR1 SEHNR and CDR2 FQNEAQ (reference sequence). V dropped 8 bases and J dropped 4; count of bases not matched to a gene: 10. CDR3 length: 15 amino acids. The CDR3 reads CASFEGTGDVYGYTF. The CDR3 DNA is TGTGCCAGCTTCGAAGGGACAGGGGATGTCTATGGCTACACCTTC. Variable domain in full (rest from reference TRBV7-9 and TRBJ1-2): DTGVSQNPRHKITKRGQNVTFRCDPISEHNRLYWYRQTLGQGPEFLTYFQNEAQLEKSRLLSDRFSAERPKGSFSTLEIQRTEQGDSAMYLCASFEGTGDVYGYTFGSGTRLTVV.

With regard to this clonotype: A much larger clonotype is one base distant, so this may be a read error. The chain recombines TRBV6-1 with TRBJ2-5; D might be TRBD2 (5 bases). The V end was cut by 8 bases, the J end by 1 base, with 8 bases between. The CDR3 totals 12 residues. Germline loops: CDR1 MNHNS, CDR2 SASEGT. The CDR3: CASGLGQETQYF. The CDR3 coding sequence is TGTGCCAGCGGACTGGGCCAAGAGACCCAGTACTTC.

Within the sample, this clonotype is medium-sized. The chain uses TRBV27 and TRBJ2-7; 8 bases match TRBD1. Germline-derived CDR1 and CDR2 are MNHEY and SMNVEV (reference sequence). V lost 4 bases, J lost 2 bases, and 7 bases stayed unmatched. CDR3 length: 15 amino acids. CDR3 DNA: TGTGCCAGCAGTTCCCCCCGGACAGGGACCTACGAGCAGTACTTC. Translated, it gives CASSSPRTGTYEQYF.

Turning to this clonotype: One base away lies a much larger clone, so this may be a sequencing read error. The rearrangement links TRBV13 to TRBJ2-1, with D perhaps matching TRBD2 (6 bases). Germline CDR1 and CDR2: PRHDT and FYEKMQ (reference sequence). This CDR3 region has 14 residues. Trimming shortened V by 3 bases and J by 10 bases, and 16 bases separated the two germline ends. This CDR3 is CASSFGGTTYEQFF. The CDR3 nucleotides read TGTGCCAGCAGCTTCGGGGGAACGACCTACGAGCAGTTCTTC.

This clonotype has a handful of counts. J is TRBJ1-6 and V is TRBV7-3; D gene ambiguous. Trimming cost V 1 base and J 6 bases, with 7 bases left between them. The CDR3 spans 14 residues. The germline gives CDR1 SGHTA, CDR2 FQGTGA. The CDR3 nucleotides read TGTGCCAGCAGCTTAATGGGCAGTAATTCACCCCTCCACTTT. Protein: CASSLMGSNSPLHF.

This sequence joins TRBV9 and TRBJ2-3; tentative D call: TRBD2 (6 bases). V gave up 0 bases and J gave up 0 bases, with 8 bases separating them. There are 15 residues in the CDR3. Germline CDR1 is SGDLS and CDR2 is YYNGEE. DNA for the CDR3: TGTGCCAGCAGCGTAGGGCGGGGAAGCACAGATACGCAGTATTTT. Translation: CASSVGRGSTDTQYF.

This clonotype was detected only a few times. The V call is TRBV11-3, the J call TRBJ1-1; D remains unclear. This CDR3 region has 13 residues. Per germline, CDR1 SGHNT and CDR2 YENEEA. V was trimmed by 3 bases and J by 2 bases, leaving 7 bases between them. The CDR3 DNA reads TGTGCCAGCAGCTTTACAGAAAACACTGAAGCTTTCTTT. Its translation: CASSFTENTEAFF. The full variable domain, its missing parts supplied by reference TRBV11-3 and TRBJ1-1, is EAGVVQSPRYKIIEKKQPVAFWCNPISGHNTLYWYLQNLGQGPELLIRYENEEAVDDSQLPKDRFSAERLKGVDSTLKIQPAELGDSAVYLCASSFTENTEAFFGQGTRLTVV.

By share, this clonotype counts as medium-sized. This rearrangement joins TRBV28 to TRBJ1-1; TRBD1 might be the D (5 bases). The V gene lost 4 bases and the J gene lost 7 bases, with 7 bases spanning the gap. This CDR3 is built from 11 residues. CDR1 and CDR2 from the germline V gene are MDHEN and SYDVKM. The DNA of the CDR3 is TGTGCCAGCAGTTACAGGTATGAAGCTTTCTTT. It specifies CASSYRYEAFF.

The sample holds a few counts of this clonotype. The chain recombines TRBV7-9 with TRBJ1-3; D unclear. This CDR3 is 14 amino acids long. Trimming left V 5 bases short and J 0 bases short, with 8 bases between. The germline CDR1 and CDR2 sequences are SEHNR and FQNEAQ (reference sequence). This CDR3 reads CASSPWDSGNTIYF. The DNA of the CDR3 is TGTGCCAGCAGCCCCTGGGACTCTGGAAACACCATATATTTT.

By its share, this clonotype is large. This chain uses TRBV18 with TRBJ1-1, with 7 nucleotides matching TRBD1. The CDR3 length is 20 residues. V gave up 4 bases and J gave up 10 bases; unmatched junction bases: 30. Germline V gene sequence: CDR1 KGHSH, CDR2 LQKENI. In nucleotides, the CDR3 is TGTGCCAGCTCACACCGACAGGGTTATTGGCCTCGGATTTGGGATTCGAGAGCTTTCTTT. Its protein is CASSHRQGYWPRIWDSRAFF.

In this sample, this clonotype turned up a few times. The chain couples TRBV28 to TRBJ1-2; no reliable D call. Germline V CDR1 and CDR2: MDHEN, SYDVKM. The V end was cut by 9 bases, the J end by 2 bases, with 13 bases between. The CDR3 runs to 13 residues. Here the CDR3 DNA reads TGTGCCAGTAAATACTCCGGGAACTATGGCTACACCTTC. Protein product: CASKYSGNYGYTF.

Relative to its sample, this clonotype is medium-sized. V usage is TRBV30 and J usage is TRBJ2-5, with D maybe TRBD1 (5 bases). The length of the CDR3 is 14 residues. Germline CDR1 is GTSNPN and CDR2 is SVGIG (reference sequence). Trimming left V 1 base short and J 0 bases short, with 9 bases between. CDR3 loop: CAWSGGYHQETQYF. In DNA, the CDR3 is TGTGCCTGGAGTGGGGGCTATCACCAAGAGACCCAGTACTTC.

This clonotype is medium-sized in the sample. The rearrangement uses TRBV27 and TRBJ2-3; 7 nucleotides line up with TRBD2. The CDR3 has 17 amino acids. The J segment lost 2 bases and the V segment lost 2 bases, leaving 10 bases of the junction unmatched. Germline V gene lookup returns CDR1 MNHEY and CDR2 SMNVEV (reference sequence). The DNA of the CDR3 is TGTGCCAGCAGTTTAGGACTAGGGGCAGCATACACAGATACGCAGTATTTT. It encodes CASSLGLGAAYTDTQYF.

This clonotype appeared many times. The chain has TRBV5-6 and TRBJ2-7, with TRBD1 matching 12 bases. Per the germline V gene, CDR1 is SGHDT and CDR2 is YYEEEE. Trimming removed 2 bases from V and 7 bases from J; junction bases left unmatched: 4. CDR3 length: 14 amino acids. CDR3 sequence (DNA): TGTGCCAGCAGCTTCGGGACAGGGGGCCGGGAGCAGTACTTC. Encoded protein: CASSFGTGGREQYF.